One TCR beta chain is described in this entry. The germline CDR1 and CDR2 sequences are SGHTA and FQGNSA. The V segment lost 4 bases and the J segment 6 bases; nucleotides outside the gene matches: 6. This CDR3 spans 16 amino acids. These data come from a study of shared T cell receptors in the human thymus. The method was immunoSEQ multiplex PCR; TCRdb's version includes in-frame clones alone and lacks a portion of them. The profile shows about 380,000 clones, 95% of them singletons. Sequenced input: thymocytes. This receptor was identified in a human donor. V gene TRBV7-2 combines with J gene TRBJ2-2, with 12 positions matching TRBD1. The CDR3 here is CASSSPGQGAPGELFF. Here the CDR3 DNA reads TGTGCCAGCAGCTCACCGGGACAGGGGGCTCCCGGGGAGCTGTTTTTT.